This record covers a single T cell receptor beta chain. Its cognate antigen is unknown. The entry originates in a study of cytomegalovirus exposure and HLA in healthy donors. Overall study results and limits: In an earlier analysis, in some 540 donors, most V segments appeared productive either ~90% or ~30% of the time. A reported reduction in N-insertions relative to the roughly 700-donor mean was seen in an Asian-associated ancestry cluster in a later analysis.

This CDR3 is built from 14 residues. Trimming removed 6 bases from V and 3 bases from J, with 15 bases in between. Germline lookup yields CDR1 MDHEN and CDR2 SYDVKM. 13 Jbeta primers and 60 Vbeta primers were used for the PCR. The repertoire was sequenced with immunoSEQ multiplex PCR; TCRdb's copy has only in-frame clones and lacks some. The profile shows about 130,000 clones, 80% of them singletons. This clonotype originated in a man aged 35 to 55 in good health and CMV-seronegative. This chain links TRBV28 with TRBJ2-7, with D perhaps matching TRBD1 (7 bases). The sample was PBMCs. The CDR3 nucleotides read TGTGCCAGCAGGCAGGGGGGATCGAACTACGAGCAGTACTTC. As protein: CASRQGGSNYEQYF.